These 3 T cell receptor beta chains share one sample of origin, sequenced in a study of OX40 agonist ivuxolimab in advanced cancers. TCRdb's table, derived via immunoSEQ multiplex PCR, lists solely in-frame clones and lacks some. Altogether roughly 36,000 clones are present, about 82% being singletons, with the ten largest covering roughly 20%. Sequencing was performed on CD4+ or CD8+ T cells sorted from blood, taken in a trial of the OX40 agonist ivuxolimab. Receptors originate from an adult with an advanced solid tumor such as melanoma, head and neck, liver or kidney cancer.

This clone was seen only once. V gene TRBV7-4 combines with J gene TRBJ2-5, with 9 bases fitting TRBD2. This CDR3 contains 15 residues. The trim removed 10 bases at V and 5 bases at J, leaving 14 bases unmatched. The V gene's germline CDR1 is SGHVT and CDR2 SQSDAQ. The CDR3 loop is CATPRGGLAEETQYF. For the CDR3, the DNA is TGTGCCACCCCCCGGGGGGGACTAGCCGAGGAGACCCAGTACTTC.

The CDR3 DNA sequence: TGTGCCAGCAGGGGATACACTGGCTATGGCTACACCTTC. Translated: CASRGYTGYGYTF. The chain is built from TRBV5-8 and TRBJ1-2; D ambiguous. Trimming pared 5 bases from V and 4 bases from J, leaving 12 bases between. CDR3 length equals 13 residues. Germline V gives CDR1 SGHTS, CDR2 YDEGEE. Based on the CDR3 plus reference TRBV5-8 and TRBJ1-2, the full variable domain is EAGVTQSPTHLIKTRGQQATLRCSPISGHTSVYWYQQALGLGLQFLLWYDEGEERNRGNFPPRFSGRQFPNYSSELNVNALELEDSALYLCASRGYTGYGYTFGSGTRLTVV.

The V and J genes are TRBV10-3 and TRBJ2-1, with 7 bases identical to TRBD1. CDR3 length: 14 residues. V lost 7 bases and J lost 5; bases outside the gene matches: 8. Germline CDR1 is ENHRY and CDR2 is SYGVKD. The CDR3 spells CAITDREKHNEQFF. In nucleotides, the CDR3 is TGTGCCATCACTGACAGGGAGAAACACAATGAGCAGTTCTTC.